This TCR beta chain was sequenced during a study of CD8+ T cells in alopecia areata. To note about this clone: Its target is not known.

The ends lost 4 bases at V and 2 bases at J; junction bases unmatched: 6. Germline-derived CDR1 and CDR2 are SGHTA and FQGNSA. CDR3 length: 17 amino acids. Treatment: oral pan-JAK inhibitor, 5-10 mg twice daily. Findings and limits, study-wide: Tofacitinib produced a significant decrease in scalp clonality and in expanded CD8+ clones among the top 100.

It was cDNA, reverse transcribed from extracted RNA, that served as the sequencing template. Libraries were prepared by immunoSEQ multiplex PCR; TCRdb keeps only in-frame clonotypes and omits some of them. The table has fewer than 350,000 clones, 55% to 70% seen once. The chain carries TRBV7-2 and TRBJ2-6; TRBD1 matches at 9 bases. The receptor was isolated from a human donor with alopecia areata. Sequencing was performed on CD4+ T cells sorted from blood, taken at week 24, from a patient treated with tofacitinib. The CDR3 sequence is CASSSGTGLAGANVLTF. The CDR3 coding sequence is TGTGCCAGCAGCTCCGGGACAGGGCTGGCTGGGGCCAACGTCCTGACTTTC. The variable domain in full, completed from reference TRBV7-2 and TRBJ2-6, reads GAGVSQSPSNKVTEKGKDVELRCDPISGHTALYWYRQSLGQGLEFLIYFQGNSAPDKSGLPSDRFSAERTGGSVSTLTIQRTQQEDSAVYLCASSSGTGLAGANVLTFGAGSRLTVL.